Each of the 10 T cell receptor beta chains below was sequenced from the same sample in a study of T-cell reconstitution after alpha-beta-depleted transplantation in children. A TCRbeta library incorporating unique molecular identifiers was prepared. Using its own MiXCR run on the PCR reads, TCRdb lists one record per CDR3 protein. This sample has about 600,000 distinct CDR3 sequences; under 25% occur once, and the top ten carry approximately 14%. The specimen comprised PBMCs, mostly from graft donor cells, sampled 360 days after TCRalphabeta/CD19-depleted stem cell transplant. The receptor source for this set is a boy younger than two who had a stem cell transplant for acute myeloid leukemia, so the T cells may come from the graft donor.

This clonotype was detected only a few times. This chain links TRBV20-1 with TRBJ2-5; TRBD1 matches at 7 bases. The V segment lost 0 bases and the J segment 6 bases; nucleotides outside the gene matches: 4. The germline gives CDR1 DFQATT, CDR2 SNEGSKA (reference sequence). The CDR3 is made up of 13 amino acids. CDR3 protein: CSAREAGGQTQYF. CDR3 sequence (DNA): TGCAGTGCTAGAGAGGCAGGGGGTCAGACCCAGTACTTC.

The V and J genes are TRBV18 and TRBJ2-6; 9 bases are a match to TRBD1. V lost 6 bases and J lost 2; bases outside the gene matches: 14. The CDR3 length is 19 residues. From germline, CDR1 is KGHSH and CDR2 LQKENI. The CDR3 DNA follows: TGTGCCAGCTCGCAATTTACGGGACAGGGACTTGCTGGGGCCAACGTCCTGACTTTC. It codes for CASSQFTGQGLAGANVLTF.

This clonotype has a count of ten or more. This chain links TRBV28 with TRBJ2-7; TRBD1 might be the D (5 bases). The length of the CDR3 is 13 residues. In germline, CDR1 is MDHEN, CDR2 SYDVKM. V shed 4 bases and J shed 5 bases, with 12 bases lying between them. This CDR3 is CASSSGYMDEQYV. Written as DNA, the CDR3 is TGTGCCAGCAGTTCAGGGTACATGGACGAGCAGTACGTC.

This clonotype was seen more than once but under ten times. The CDR3 spells CASSLGDNGYTF. CDR3 nucleotide sequence: TGTGCCAGCAGTTTGGGTGACAATGGCTACACCTTC. The rearrangement uses TRBV12-3 or TRBV12-4 and TRBJ1-2; D unclear. The CDR3 spans 12 residues. Between the trimmed V and J ends, which lost 3 bases and 6 bases, there was a span of 8 bases.

There are many counts of this clonotype. V is TRBV20-1 and J is TRBJ1-5; 7 positions match TRBD1. Germline assignment: CDR1 DFQATT and CDR2 SNEGSKA (reference sequence). The CDR3 runs to 14 residues. Trimming removed 5 bases from V and 6 bases from J; junction bases left unmatched: 10. The CDR3 DNA reads TGCAGTGCTGGGACAGTTCTTTTTGGTCAGCCCCAGCATTTT. The encoded protein is CSAGTVLFGQPQHF.

The chain is built from TRBV7-9 and TRBJ2-5; no clear D gene. CDR3 length: 16 residues. Germline-derived CDR1 and CDR2 are SEHNR and FQNEAQ (reference sequence). Trimming shortened V by 5 bases and J by 1 base, and 17 bases separated the two germline ends. For the CDR3, the DNA is TGTGCCAGCAGCCCGGCGGAAGTCGCAATCCAAGAGACCCAGTACTTC. Translated, it gives CASSPAEVAIQETQYF.

The sample holds a few counts of this clonotype. The rearrangement links TRBV20-1 to TRBJ2-4; tentative D call: TRBD1 (5 bases). The CDR3 has 12 amino acids. The V end lost 3 bases, the J end lost 5 bases, and 8 bases lay between the germline ends. Germline V CDR1 and CDR2: DFQATT, SNEGSKA (reference sequence). CDR3 coding DNA: TGCAGTGCTAGGGTGACAGAAAACATTCAGTACTTC. It is translated as CSARVTENIQYF.

This clonotype has at least ten counts. This chain uses TRBV7-2 with TRBJ2-7; D is uncertain. The CDR3 covers 15 residues. Deletions cut 2 bases from V and 2 bases from J, with 13 bases between. CDR1 SGHTA and CDR2 FQGNSA come from the germline V gene. The CDR3 loop is CASSLSSWSPYEQYF. The CDR3 coding sequence is TGTGCCAGCAGCTTATCCTCCTGGTCCCCCTACGAGCAGTACTTC.

This clonotype was seen repeatedly, ten times or more. V usage is TRBV6-5 and J usage is TRBJ2-7; D tentatively fits TRBD1 or TRBD2 (5 bases each). V was clipped by 5 bases and J by 0 bases, with 11 bases between them. The CDR3 spans 14 residues. Germline V lookup: CDR1 MNHEY, CDR2 SVGAGI. CDR3 sequence: CASSRDGSSYEQYV. CDR3 nucleotides: TGTGCCAGCAGTAGGGACGGTAGCTCCTACGAGCAGTACGTC.

In this sample, this clonotype turned up a few times. The chain recombines TRBV6-5 with TRBJ2-7; maybe TRBD1 (5 bases). V was clipped by 8 bases and J by 6 bases, with 11 bases between them. The CDR3 runs 11 residues. Germline V gene data show CDR1 as MNHEY and CDR2 as SVGAGI. The CDR3 bases are TGTGCCAGCGGTCAGGGTGGCGAGCAGTACTTC. Residues: CASGQGGEQYF.